The clone carrying this TCR beta chain was detected only a few times. The entry originates in a study of CD8+CD57+ T cells in acquired aplastic anemia. CD8+CD57+ cell expansion, shown by flow cytometry, had occurred in the patients selected for sequencing. Severe acquired aplastic anemia affected all patients. Genomic DNA was employed as the template in profiling TCR beta VDJ and CDR3. TCRdb re-analysed the reads in MiXCR, keeping a single row per CDR3 protein. The sample lists approximately 130,000 distinct CDR3 sequences, over 55% seen once, with approximately 28% in the top ten. The CDR3 extends over 15 amino acids. Deletions cut 0 bases from V and 1 base from J, with 9 bases between. Germline V gene data show CDR1 as LGHNT and CDR2 as FRNRAP.

The clonotype comes from a human donor with aplastic anemia. The rearrangement uses TRBV12-5 and TRBJ1-1, with D unclear. The sequenced sample consisted of sorted CD4+, CD8+, or CD8+CD57+ T cells (not recorded which) from PBMCs. The CDR3 protein is CASGLVRGQNTEAFF. CDR3 nucleotides: TGTGCTAGTGGTTTGGTGCGAGGGCAGAACACTGAAGCTTTCTTT.